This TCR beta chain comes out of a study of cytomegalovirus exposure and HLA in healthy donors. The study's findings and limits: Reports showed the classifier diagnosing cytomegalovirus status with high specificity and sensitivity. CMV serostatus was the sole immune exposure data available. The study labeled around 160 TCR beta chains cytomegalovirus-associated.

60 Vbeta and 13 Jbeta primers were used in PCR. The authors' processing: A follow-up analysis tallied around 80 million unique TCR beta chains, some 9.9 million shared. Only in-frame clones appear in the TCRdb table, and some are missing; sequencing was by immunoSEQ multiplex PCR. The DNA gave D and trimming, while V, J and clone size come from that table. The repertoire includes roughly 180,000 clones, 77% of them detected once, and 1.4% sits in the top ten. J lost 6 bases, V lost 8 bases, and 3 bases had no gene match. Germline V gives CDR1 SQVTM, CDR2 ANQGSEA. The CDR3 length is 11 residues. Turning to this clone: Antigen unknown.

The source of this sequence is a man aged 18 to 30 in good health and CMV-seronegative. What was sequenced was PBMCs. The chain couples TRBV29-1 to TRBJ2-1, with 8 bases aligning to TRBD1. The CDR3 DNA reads TGCAGCTGTGACAGGGGCAATGAGCAGTTCTTC. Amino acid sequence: CSCDRGNEQFF.